This TCR beta chain was recovered during a study of vaccination effects on CD4 cells after COVID-19. Study summary: Each person got two doses of an mRNA SARS-CoV-2 vaccine, BNT162b2 or mRNA-1273.

Overall study results and limits: Clones that were induced by infection or by vaccine showed marked contraction late after vaccination.

Method: immunoSEQ multiplex PCR; TCRdb's copy keeps in-frame clones and lacks some. The profile shows 60,000 to 65,000 clones, around three quarters of them singletons. Concerning this clone itself: What it recognizes is unknown.

The germline V gene has CDR1 LGHDT and CDR2 YNNKEL (reference sequence). The CDR3 covers 15 residues. The V end lost 1 base, the J end lost 3 bases, and 9 bases lay between the germline ends. ViraFEST used viral peptide pools to expand antigen-specific CD4+ T cells before sequencing. When 10 to 11 days of culture had elapsed, CD4+ T cells were isolated. Neither prior SARS-CoV-2 infection nor positive nucleocapsid antibodies were present in the vaccine recipients. In culture with around 9.1 IU/ml IL-2 and around 10 ug/ml peptides, PBMC were grown at roughly 2 million per well. At days 3 and 7, half of the medium was exchanged for IL-2 medium.

The TCR was taken from a human donor who received a COVID-19 vaccine. The gene calls are TRBV3-1 (or the pseudogene TRBV3-2) and TRBJ2-2; D unresolved. Specimen: CD4+ T cells from PBMCs cultured with HCoV-OC43 spike peptides, collected before COVID-19 vaccination. Described subset: HCoV-OC43 spike overlapping peptide pool stimulation. The chain's CDR3 is CASSQGHRDTGELFF. The CDR3 nucleotides read TGTGCCAGCAGCCAAGGCCACAGAGACACCGGGGAGCTGTTTTTT.